What follows describes a single T cell receptor beta chain. The sample is drawn from a study of blood T cell repertoires in COVID-19. On the study more broadly: Researchers got acute and convalescent COVID-19 samples from the United States, Italy and Spain.

Participant-given clinical history determined each cohort assignment. Two consecutive negative NP/OP PCR tests, clearance, or resolved symptoms defined Cohort 3 recovery. Germline V gene lookup returns CDR1 SGHRS and CDR2 YFSETQ. The CDR3 contains 15 residues. Trimming at V came to 4 bases and at J to 2 bases, leaving 5 bases not matched to a gene. Original methodology: Using reference gene primer amplification, nucleated cell counts were estimated. Method: immunoSEQ multiplex PCR; TCRdb's copy keeps in-frame clones and lacks some. V and J calls and clone size follow that table, whereas D and trimming were derived from the DNA. The sample has around 330,000 clones, under 90% seen once.

This clonotype originated in a man aged 55 to 69 who had recovered from COVID-19. The sample taken for sequencing was PBMCs or T cells enriched from blood (not recorded which). The chain joins TRBV5-1 to TRBJ2-3, with TRBD1 matching 9 bases. This CDR3 reads CASSIGQGSTDTQYF. DNA of the CDR3: TGCGCCAGCAGCATCGGACAGGGGTCCACAGATACGCAGTATTTT.